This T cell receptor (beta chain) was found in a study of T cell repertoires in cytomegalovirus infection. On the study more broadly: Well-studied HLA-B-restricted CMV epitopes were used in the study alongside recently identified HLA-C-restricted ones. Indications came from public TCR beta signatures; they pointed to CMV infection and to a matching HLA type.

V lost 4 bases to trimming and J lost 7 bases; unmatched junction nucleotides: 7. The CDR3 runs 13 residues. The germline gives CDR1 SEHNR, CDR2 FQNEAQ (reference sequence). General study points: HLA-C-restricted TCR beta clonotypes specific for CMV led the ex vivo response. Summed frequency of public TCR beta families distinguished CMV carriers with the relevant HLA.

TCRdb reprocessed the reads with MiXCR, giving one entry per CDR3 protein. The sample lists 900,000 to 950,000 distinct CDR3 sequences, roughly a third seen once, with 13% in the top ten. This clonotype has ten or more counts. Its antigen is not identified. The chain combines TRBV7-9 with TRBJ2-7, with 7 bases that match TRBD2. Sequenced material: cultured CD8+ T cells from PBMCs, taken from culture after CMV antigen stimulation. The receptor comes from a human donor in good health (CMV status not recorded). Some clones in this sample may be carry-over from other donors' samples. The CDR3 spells CASSSVAGEEQYV. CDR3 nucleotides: TGTGCCAGCAGCTCGGTCGCGGGGGAAGAGCAGTACGTC.